Described below is a single T cell receptor beta chain sequence and its context. The antigen is undetermined. Germline V CDR1 and CDR2: MDHEN, SYDVKM. This CDR3 has 12 residues. Trimming took off 7 bases at V and 2 bases at J, with 9 bases between the two ends. The sample is drawn from a study of T cells after yellow fever vaccination. Overall study: Any fraction with a low cell number was prepared using SMART-Seq v4 Ultra Low Input. Overall study results and limits: Booster samples showed a return of most primary-vaccination clones (around 96% CD4, about 87% CD8). Peaking on day 5 versus 15, the secondary response was faster but weaker.

The authors made TCR cDNA by 5'RACE template switching, adding a universal primer site and UMIs. TCRdb re-analysed the 5' RACE reads in MiXCR, keeping a single row per CDR3 protein. The sample records about 260,000 distinct CDR3 sequences, roughly 13% being singletons. The clonotype originates from a man younger than 40 who received the YFV17D yellow fever vaccine. The sample was CD4+ T cells sorted from PBMCs, taken 45 days after the yellow fever booster vaccination. This chain connects TRBV28 to TRBJ2-7; D is tentatively TRBD1 or TRBD2 (5 bases each). CDR3 nucleotides: TGTGCCAGCAACCTGGGGGCCTACGAGCAGTACTTC. Amino acids: CASNLGAYEQYF. The complete variable domain, with remaining parts taken from reference TRBV28 and TRBJ2-7, reads DVKVTQSSRYLVKRTGEKVFLECVQDMDHENMFWYRQDPGLGLRLIYFSYDVKMKEKGDIPEGYSVSREKKERFSLILESASTNQTSMYLCASNLGAYEQYFGPGTRLTVT.